This is a list of T cell receptor beta chains from one sample in a study of T cell repertoires in cytomegalovirus infection. TCRdb recomputed calls from the reads with MiXCR, one row per CDR3 protein. The repertoire holds hundreds of thousands of distinct CDR3 sequences, with 35% as singletons. The sample was PBMCs. These receptors originate from a human donor in good health (CMV status not recorded). Some clones in this sample may be carry-over from other donors' samples. CDR3s include the opening cysteine and the closing phenylalanine or tryptophan. D genes are given only for firm matches. The listing skips clone size in some rows; elsewhere it reads once, few, many or a size class.

len: 13; d_gene: NA; abundance: few; v_gene: TRBV19; j_gene: TRBJ2-3; CDR3aa: CASRDRVTDTQYF; CDR3nt: TGTGCCAGTAGGGACAGAGTCACAGATACGCAGTATTTT
len: 15; d_gene: NA; abundance: NA; v_gene: TRBV7-9; j_gene: TRBJ2-5; CDR3aa: CASSLAMDIGETQYF; CDR3nt: TGTGCCAGCAGCTTAGCTATGGACATTGGAGAGACCCAGTACTTC
len: 15; d_gene: TRBD1; abundance: few; v_gene: TRBV19; j_gene: TRBJ2-3; CDR3aa: CASSPPDRGTDTQYF; CDR3nt: TGTGCCAGTAGCCCCCCGGACAGGGGCACAGATACGCAGTATTTT
len: 15; d_gene: TRBD1; abundance: many; v_gene: TRBV7-2; j_gene: TRBJ1-2; CDR3aa: CASSPGTGPSYGYTF; CDR3nt: TGTGCCAGCAGCCCTGGGACAGGGCCATCCTATGGCTACACCTTC
len: 11; d_gene: NA; abundance: NA; v_gene: TRBV7-8; j_gene: TRBJ2-7; CDR3aa: CASSSVGEKYF; CDR3nt: TGTGCCAGCAGCTCGGTGGGAGAGAAGTACTTC
len: 14; d_gene: NA; abundance: NA; v_gene: TRBV28; j_gene: TRBJ1-4; CDR3aa: CASSPSTTNEKLFF; CDR3nt: TGTGCCAGCAGCCCTAGTACAACTAATGAAAAACTGTTTTTT
len: 13; d_gene: NA; abundance: NA; v_gene: TRBV28; j_gene: TRBJ2-1; CDR3aa: CASCPGPFNEQFF; CDR3nt: TGTGCCAGCTGTCCGGGTCCTTTTAATGAGCAGTTCTTC
len: 11; d_gene: NA; abundance: NA; v_gene: TRBV6-2/TRBV6-3; j_gene: TRBJ1-4; CDR3aa: CASLAGPKLFF; CDR3nt: TGTGCCAGCCTGGCGGGGCCAAAACTGTTTTTT
len: 15; d_gene: NA; abundance: NA; v_gene: TRBV7-6; j_gene: TRBJ2-2; CDR3aa: CASSLYLTNTGELFF; CDR3nt: TGTGCCAGCAGCTTATACCTCACGAACACCGGGGAGCTGTTTTTT
len: 15; d_gene: TRBD1; abundance: NA; v_gene: TRBV12-3/TRBV12-4; j_gene: TRBJ1-1; CDR3aa: CASSPRTGDNTEAFF; CDR3nt: TGTGCCAGCAGCCCACGGACAGGGGACAACACTGAAGCTTTCTTT
len: 13; d_gene: NA; abundance: NA; v_gene: TRBV7-3; j_gene: TRBJ1-1; CDR3aa: CASSPTDRVGAFF; CDR3nt: TGTGCCAGCAGCCCAACCGATCGAGTAGGAGCTTTCTTT
len: 17; d_gene: NA; abundance: NA; v_gene: TRBV12-3/TRBV12-4; j_gene: TRBJ2-6; CDR3aa: CASSFIAVASGANVLTF; CDR3nt: TGTGCCAGCAGTTTCATTGCAGTGGCCTCTGGGGCCAACGTCCTGACTTTC
len: 15; d_gene: NA; abundance: NA; v_gene: TRBV7-8; j_gene: TRBJ1-5; CDR3aa: CASSPGGQGNQPQHF; CDR3nt: TGTGCCAGCAGCCCCGGGGGGCAGGGCAATCAGCCCCAGCATTTT
len: 13; d_gene: NA; abundance: NA; v_gene: TRBV27; j_gene: TRBJ1-2; CDR3aa: CASSFLDRRGYTF; CDR3nt: TGTGCCAGCAGTTTTTTGGATCGCCGTGGCTACACCTTC
len: 16; d_gene: TRBD1; abundance: few; v_gene: TRBV6-5; j_gene: TRBJ1-2; CDR3aa: CASSYSNTGGYYGYTF; CDR3nt: TGTGCCAGCAGTTACTCGAATACAGGGGGCTACTATGGCTACACCTTC
len: 15; d_gene: TRBD2; abundance: NA; v_gene: TRBV12-3/TRBV12-4; j_gene: TRBJ2-2; CDR3aa: CASRETSAMSGELFF; CDR3nt: TGTGCCAGCAGGGAAACTAGCGCTATGAGCGGGGAGCTGTTTTTT
len: 16; d_gene: TRBD2; abundance: many; v_gene: TRBV7-2; j_gene: TRBJ2-2; CDR3aa: CASSLAMSGRTGELFF; CDR3nt: TGTGCCAGCAGCTTAGCGATGAGCGGGAGGACCGGGGAGCTGTTTTTT
len: 17; d_gene: TRBD1; abundance: NA; v_gene: TRBV12-3/TRBV12-4; j_gene: TRBJ1-5; CDR3aa: CASSSDRVGDRNQPQHF; CDR3nt: TGTGCCAGCAGTTCGGATAGGGTGGGGGACAGGAATCAGCCCCAGCATTTT
len: 15; d_gene: NA; abundance: NA; v_gene: TRBV4-1; j_gene: TRBJ2-2; CDR3aa: CASSYLTPGPGELFF; CDR3nt: TGCGCCAGCAGCTACCTTACACCAGGGCCCGGGGAGCTGTTTTTT
len: 18; d_gene: TRBD1; abundance: NA; v_gene: TRBV7-9; j_gene: TRBJ2-1; CDR3aa: CASSSPPTGAKSYNEQFF; CDR3nt: TGTGCCAGCAGCTCCCCCCCGACAGGGGCAAAATCCTACAATGAGCAGTTCTTC
len: 14; d_gene: NA; abundance: NA; v_gene: TRBV4-1; j_gene: TRBJ1-5; CDR3aa: CASSQVRVFQPQHF; CDR3nt: TGCGCCAGCAGCCAAGTCAGGGTGTTTCAGCCCCAGCATTTT
len: 15; d_gene: TRBD2; abundance: many; v_gene: TRBV7-6; j_gene: TRBJ2-2; CDR3aa: CASSLSGANTGELFF; CDR3nt: TGTGCCAGCAGCCTGAGCGGGGCAAACACCGGGGAGCTGTTTTTT
len: 12; d_gene: NA; abundance: NA; v_gene: TRBV2; j_gene: TRBJ1-2; CDR3aa: CASRGPSYGYPF; CDR3nt: TGTGCCAGCAGGGGTCCTTCTTATGGCTACCCCTTC
len: 13; d_gene: NA; abundance: once; v_gene: TRBV20-1; j_gene: TRBJ1-6; CDR3aa: CSARDHEASPLHF; CDR3nt: TGCAGTGCTAGAGACCACGAGGCATCACCCCTCCACTTT
len: 14; d_gene: TRBD1; abundance: few; v_gene: TRBV28; j_gene: TRBJ1-2; CDR3aa: CASSLYQGDYGYTF; CDR3nt: TGTGCCAGCAGTTTATATCAGGGGGACTATGGCTACACCTTC
len: 15; d_gene: NA; abundance: NA; v_gene: TRBV7-2; j_gene: TRBJ1-2; CDR3aa: CASAPTGGAAYGYTF; CDR3nt: TGTGCCAGCGCCCCCACGGGGGGCGCAGCCTATGGATACACCTTC
len: 12; d_gene: NA; abundance: NA; v_gene: TRBV6-5; j_gene: TRBJ1-2; CDR3aa: CASSYRPGGYTF; CDR3nt: TGTGCCAGCAGTTACAGGCCTGGGGGCTACACCTTC
len: 15; d_gene: NA; abundance: NA; v_gene: TRBV7-2; j_gene: TRBJ1-5; CDR3aa: CASSFTWEGNQPQHF; CDR3nt: TGTGCCAGCAGCTTCACTTGGGAGGGCAATCAGCCCCAGCATTTT
len: 12; d_gene: NA; abundance: NA; v_gene: TRBV6-5; j_gene: TRBJ2-7; CDR3aa: CASQKYSYEHYF; CDR3nt: TGTGCCAGCCAAAAGTACAGCTACGAGCATTACTTC
len: 14; d_gene: TRBD1; abundance: few; v_gene: TRBV4-1; j_gene: TRBJ1-1; CDR3aa: CASTGTGRRTEAFF; CDR3nt: TGCGCCAGCACGGGGACAGGGAGGAGGACTGAAGCTTTCTTT
len: 15; d_gene: TRBD2; abundance: NA; v_gene: TRBV7-3; j_gene: TRBJ2-3; CDR3aa: CASSPGGSSTDTQYF; CDR3nt: TGTGCCAGCAGCCCCGGGGGGTCTAGCACAGATACGCAGTATTTT
len: 16; d_gene: TRBD1; abundance: NA; v_gene: TRBV7-9; j_gene: TRBJ2-3; CDR3aa: CASSLAGQGVADTQYF; CDR3nt: TGTGCCAGCAGCTTAGCGGGACAGGGCGTTGCAGATACGCAGTATTTT
len: 14; d_gene: TRBD1; abundance: NA; v_gene: TRBV7-2; j_gene: TRBJ2-1; CDR3aa: CASSPDRGPNEQFF; CDR3nt: TGTGCCAGCAGCCCGGACAGGGGCCCCAATGAGCAGTTCTTC
len: 17; d_gene: TRBD2; abundance: NA; v_gene: TRBV20-1; j_gene: TRBJ2-1; CDR3aa: CSARRASGGRSYNEQFF; CDR3nt: TGCAGTGCTAGAAGGGCTAGCGGGGGGCGATCCTACAATGAGCAGTTCTTC
len: 14; d_gene: NA; abundance: NA; v_gene: TRBV19; j_gene: TRBJ1-1; CDR3aa: CASSISTGMAEAFF; CDR3nt: TGTGCCAGTAGTATCTCCACAGGGATGGCTGAAGCTTTCTTT
len: 14; d_gene: TRBD1; abundance: NA; v_gene: TRBV12-3/TRBV12-4; j_gene: TRBJ1-1; CDR3aa: CANSRGTGRTEAFF; CDR3nt: TGTGCCAACAGTCGCGGGACAGGGCGGACTGAAGCTTTCTTT
len: 15; d_gene: TRBD2; abundance: many; v_gene: TRBV12-3/TRBV12-4; j_gene: TRBJ2-7; CDR3aa: CASSLLAGVSYEQYF; CDR3nt: TGTGCCAGCAGCTTACTAGCGGGAGTCTCCTACGAGCAGTACTTC
len: 16; d_gene: TRBD1; abundance: NA; v_gene: TRBV19; j_gene: TRBJ2-1; CDR3aa: CASSISQGQGNNEQFF; CDR3nt: TGTGCCAGTAGTATTTCACAGGGACAGGGAAACAATGAGCAGTTCTTC
len: 14; d_gene: NA; abundance: NA; v_gene: TRBV19; j_gene: TRBJ2-3; CDR3aa: CASSIRGAEDTKYF; CDR3nt: TGTGCCAGTAGTATCCGGGGGGCGGAAGATACGAAGTATTTT
len: 15; d_gene: NA; abundance: NA; v_gene: TRBV20-1; j_gene: TRBJ2-1; CDR3aa: CSARGSGSSYNEQFF; CDR3nt: TGCAGTGCTAGAGGGAGCGGAAGCTCCTACAATGAGCAGTTCTTC
len: 16; d_gene: NA; abundance: few; v_gene: TRBV6-5; j_gene: TRBJ2-1; CDR3aa: CASSYDVQGPYNEQFF; CDR3nt: TGTGCCAGCAGTTACGACGTCCAGGGACCCTACAATGAGCAGTTCTTC
len: 15; d_gene: TRBD1; abundance: many; v_gene: TRBV7-9; j_gene: TRBJ2-7; CDR3aa: CASSLSGTGLSEQYF; CDR3nt: TGTGCCAGCAGCTTGTCCGGGACAGGGTTGTCCGAGCAGTACTTC
len: 15; d_gene: NA; abundance: NA; v_gene: TRBV19; j_gene: TRBJ2-7; CDR3aa: CASSIGQKISYEQYF; CDR3nt: TGTGCCAGTAGTATAGGGCAGAAGATTTCCTACGAGCAGTACTTC
len: 15; d_gene: TRBD2; abundance: few; v_gene: TRBV12-3/TRBV12-4; j_gene: TRBJ2-3; CDR3aa: CASSLAGLARDTQYF; CDR3nt: TGTGCCAGCAGTTTAGCGGGACTAGCCAGAGATACGCAGTATTTT
len: 14; d_gene: TRBD2; abundance: many; v_gene: TRBV6-1; j_gene: TRBJ2-3; CDR3aa: CASSPSGDTDTQYF; CDR3nt: TGTGCCAGCAGCCCTAGCGGGGACACAGATACGCAGTATTTT
len: 14; d_gene: NA; abundance: few; v_gene: TRBV5-4; j_gene: TRBJ1-1; CDR3aa: CASSRVGQTAEAFF; CDR3nt: TGTGCCAGCAGCCGGGTCGGGCAGACAGCTGAAGCTTTCTTT
len: 13; d_gene: TRBD1; abundance: NA; v_gene: TRBV5-4; j_gene: TRBJ1-1; CDR3aa: CASSRTGRDEAFF; CDR3nt: TGTGCCAGCAGTCGGACAGGGAGAGATGAAGCTTTCTTT
len: 13; d_gene: NA; abundance: NA; v_gene: TRBV7-9; j_gene: TRBJ1-2; CDR3aa: CASSLPDTYGYTF; CDR3nt: TGTGCCAGCAGCTTACCGGACACCTATGGCTACACCTTC
len: 15; d_gene: TRBD2; abundance: few; v_gene: TRBV6-2/TRBV6-3; j_gene: TRBJ2-2; CDR3aa: CASSLAGVGARELFF; CDR3nt: TGTGCCAGCAGTTTAGCGGGGGTCGGCGCGCGGGAGCTGTTTTTT
len: 16; d_gene: NA; abundance: NA; v_gene: TRBV20-1; j_gene: TRBJ1-5; CDR3aa: CSASVGGGRSNQPQHF; CDR3nt: TGCAGTGCTAGTGTGGGGGGTGGGAGGAGCAATCAGCCCCAGCATTTT
len: 16; d_gene: NA; abundance: NA; v_gene: TRBV15; j_gene: TRBJ2-2; CDR3aa: CATSRARTANTGELFF; CDR3nt: TGTGCCACCAGCAGAGCTAGGACAGCTAACACCGGGGAGCTGTTTTTT
len: 15; d_gene: NA; abundance: NA; v_gene: TRBV12-3/TRBV12-4; j_gene: TRBJ2-1; CDR3aa: CASSTGRPGHNEQFF; CDR3nt: TGTGCCAGCAGTACTGGACGCCCCGGGCACAATGAGCAGTTCTTC
len: 12; d_gene: NA; abundance: few; v_gene: TRBV24-1; j_gene: TRBJ2-7; CDR3aa: CATSDSDYEQYF; CDR3nt: TGTGCCACCAGTGATTCCGACTACGAGCAGTACTTC
len: 19; d_gene: NA; abundance: many; v_gene: TRBV7-2; j_gene: TRBJ2-2; CDR3aa: CASSPFAGTQTSNTGELFF; CDR3nt: TGTGCCAGCAGCCCTTTCGCAGGGACCCAAACATCGAACACCGGGGAGCTGTTTTTT
len: 16; d_gene: NA; abundance: few; v_gene: TRBV11-2; j_gene: TRBJ2-1; CDR3aa: CASSLVAGKAYNEQFF; CDR3nt: TGTGCCAGCAGCTTAGTCGCAGGGAAGGCCTACAATGAGCAGTTCTTC
len: 13; d_gene: TRBD1; abundance: NA; v_gene: TRBV19; j_gene: TRBJ2-2; CDR3aa: CATDRGRTGELFF; CDR3nt: TGTGCCACTGACAGGGGTAGGACCGGGGAGCTGTTTTTT
len: 15; d_gene: NA; abundance: few; v_gene: TRBV12-3/TRBV12-4; j_gene: TRBJ2-2; CDR3aa: CASTDGLTNTGELFF; CDR3nt: TGTGCCAGCACCGACGGACTAACGAACACCGGGGAGCTGTTTTTT